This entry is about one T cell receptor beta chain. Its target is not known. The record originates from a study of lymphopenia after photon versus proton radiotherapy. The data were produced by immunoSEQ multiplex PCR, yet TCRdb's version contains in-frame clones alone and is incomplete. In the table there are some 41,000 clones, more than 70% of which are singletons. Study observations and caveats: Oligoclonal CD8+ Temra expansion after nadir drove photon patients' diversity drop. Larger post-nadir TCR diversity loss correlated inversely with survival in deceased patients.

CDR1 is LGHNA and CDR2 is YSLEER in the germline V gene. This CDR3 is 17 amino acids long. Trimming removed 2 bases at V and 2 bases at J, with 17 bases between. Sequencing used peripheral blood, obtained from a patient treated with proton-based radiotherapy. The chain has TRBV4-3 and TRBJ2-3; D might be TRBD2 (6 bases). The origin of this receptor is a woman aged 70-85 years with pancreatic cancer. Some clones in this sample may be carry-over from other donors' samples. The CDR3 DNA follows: TGCGCCAGCAGCCAAAGATATAGGGGAGGAACCACAGATACGCAGTATTTT. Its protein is CASSQRYRGGTTDTQYF.